This T cell receptor (beta chain) was identified in a study of blood T cell repertoires in COVID-19. Study as a whole: Acute-phase and convalescent COVID-19 samples originated in the United States, Italy and Spain.

As processed by the authors: How many nucleated cells were present was estimated from reference gene primer amplification. Method: immunoSEQ multiplex PCR; TCRdb's copy keeps in-frame clones and lacks some. From that table come the V and J calls and clone size; the DNA was used to work out D and trimming. The profile shows about 150,000 clones, around 89% of them singletons. This clonotype originated in a man in his 60s with active or convalescent COVID-19. Material for sequencing was peripheral blood.

DNA of the CDR3: TGTGCCAGCACGCCGACTAGCACAGATACGCAGTATTTT. Amino acid sequence: CASTPTSTDTQYF. The chain links TRBV27 to TRBJ2-3, with D hard to call. Germline V gene data show CDR1 as MNHEY and CDR2 as SMNVEV (reference sequence). Deletions cut 7 bases from V and 0 bases from J, with 8 bases between. The CDR3 sequence is 13 residues long.